The clone carrying this TCR beta chain was recorded once. Patients in Seattle were enrolled during active infection, then followed longitudinally. Some clones are missing from TCRdb's copy, which holds only in-frame ones; the method was immunoSEQ multiplex PCR. The sample holds approximately 120,000 clones, 75% to 90% seen once. These data are taken from a study of blood T cell repertoires in COVID-19. Study information: The samples span acute and convalescent COVID-19 from the United States, Italy and Spain. Sample material is recorded as cDNA or gDNA derived from T cells, B-cell-depleted T cells, or PBMCs.

The CDR3 spans 16 residues. Unmatched junction bases numbered 5, after V lost 0 bases and J lost 5 bases. Germline CDR1 and CDR2: SGHTA and FQGTGA. The sequence was collected from a woman of 80 years or more with COVID-19, enrolled during active disease. What was sequenced was peripheral blood. The chain links TRBV7-3 to TRBJ2-5; 11 bases map to TRBD1. The CDR3, as DNA: TGTGCCAGCAGCTTAACCGGACAGGGGGCGAAGGAGACCCAGTACTTC. This codes for CASSLTGQGAKETQYF.